These 7 T cell receptor beta chains share one sample of origin, sequenced in a study of CD8+ T cells in alopecia areata (dated by TCRdb to 2016 to 2018). The library was generated by the immunoSEQ multiplex PCR assay. For TCR sequencing, RNA was extracted from every sample and reverse transcribed into cDNA to serve as template. The immuneACCESS repertoire file appears here via TCRdb, limited to in-frame rearrangements. These files lack a portion of the clones; in checked studies, under half of the deficit traces to unresolved V genes, and the cause of the others is not known. The sample contains under 65,000 clones, about 40% of them found a single time. The ten largest clones add up to approximately 50% of the sample. Sequences were obtained from NKG2D-low CD8+ T cells sorted from blood. According to the study, the label for this sample's cell subset or site signals: sorted CD8+ NKG2D-low blood T cells. Every receptor here comes from a human donor with alopecia areata.

The chain uses TRBV30 and TRBJ1-2; D unclear. CDR1 and CDR2 (germline): GTSNPN, SVGIG (reference sequence). With 1 base removed from V and 4 bases from J, the gap between germline ends came to 10 bases. The CDR3 length is 13 residues. CDR3 residues: CAWSARAGYGYTF. The CDR3 coding sequence is TGTGCCTGGAGTGCCCGGGCAGGCTATGGCTACACCTTC.

V and J are TRBV5-6 and TRBJ1-1; D uncertain. Germline V gene data show CDR1 as SGHDT and CDR2 as YYEEEE. The CDR3 covers 11 residues. V lost 4 bases and J 7 bases, leaving 8 bases between the germline ends. As DNA, the CDR3 is TGTGCCAGCAGCCGCACTGGTGAAGCTTTCTTT. It is translated as CASSRTGEAFF.

The genes are TRBV29-1 and TRBJ1-4; 9 bases are shared with TRBD1. V shed 7 bases, J shed 6 bases, and the junction held 6 bases outside the gene matches. The germline CDR1 and CDR2 sequences are SQVTM and ANQGSEA. CDR3 length: 13 residues. CDR3 amino acids: CSATRDRDEKLFF. Here the CDR3 DNA reads TGCAGCGCAACCCGGGACAGGGATGAAAAACTGTTTTTT.

V usage is TRBV27 and J usage is TRBJ2-7, with TRBD2 identical over 8 bases. This CDR3 has 14 amino acids. Per germline, CDR1 MNHEY and CDR2 SMNVEV (reference sequence). J was trimmed by 6 bases and V by 3 bases; bases with no gene match: 7. This chain's CDR3 is CASSFSGGAREQYF. The CDR3 DNA reads as TGTGCCAGCAGTTTTTCGGGGGGGGCCCGCGAGCAGTACTTC.

This clone appeared a few times. The chain recombines TRBV23-1 with TRBJ2-1; no firm D call. TRBV23-1 carries the ORF label, with uncertain function. Between the trimmed V and J ends, which lost 1 base and 7 bases, there was a span of 5 bases. The CDR3 contains 12 residues. In nucleotides, the CDR3 is TGCGCCAGCAGTCAATGTAGGAATGAGCAGTTCTTC. This codes for CASSQCRNEQFF.

This CDR3 reads CASSSRLAGAYQETQYF. CDR3 nucleotide sequence: TGTGCCAGCAGCTCCAGACTAGCGGGGGCTTACCAAGAGACCCAGTACTTC. This chain connects TRBV7-9 to TRBJ2-5; 12 bases agree with TRBD2. This CDR3 has 17 residues. V shed 4 bases and J 0 bases; nucleotides not matched to a gene: 6. Germline assignment: CDR1 SEHNR and CDR2 FQNEAQ (reference sequence).

This clone has more than one count but fewer than ten. This chain connects TRBV29-1 to TRBJ2-1, with a tentative D call TRBD2 (5 bases). V lost 7 bases to trimming and J lost 3 bases, with 13 bases between them. The germline CDR1 and CDR2 sequences are SQVTM and ANQGSEA. The CDR3 runs 13 residues. CDR3 bases: TGCAGCGGGCTGACCCGGGACTACAATGAGCAGTTCTTC. As protein: CSGLTRDYNEQFF.